These T cell receptor beta chains were read from a single sample in a study of CXCR3-negative and CXCR3-positive naive CD8 T cells. TCRdb re-called the 5' RACE reads and gives one entry per CDR3 protein, without DNA. The sample totals 150,000 or so distinct CDR3 sequences. Sequencing was carried out using naive CXCR3+ CD8+ T cells from blood. The receptor set was obtained from a human donor in good health. Some clones in this sample may be carry-over from other donors' samples. Both conserved end residues are part of each CDR3.

j_gene: TRBJ2-7
len: 14
v_gene: TRBV7-2
CDR3aa: CASSLVSRGYEQYF

j_gene: TRBJ1-3
len: 14
v_gene: TRBV7-9
CDR3aa: CASSPAGDGNTIYF

j_gene: TRBJ2-7
len: 16
v_gene: TRBV4-3
CDR3aa: CASSQDYGREKDEQYF

j_gene: TRBJ2-3
len: 16
v_gene: TRBV9
CDR3aa: CASSDSTSRRTDTQYF

j_gene: TRBJ2-3
len: 19
v_gene: TRBV29-1
CDR3aa: CSVVSPQTGEDGFLDTQYF

j_gene: TRBJ2-1
len: 16
v_gene: TRBV5-1
CDR3aa: CASSPVGRAIYNEQFF

j_gene: TRBJ2-5
len: 15
v_gene: TRBV7-3
CDR3aa: CASSLTAGEVETQYF

j_gene: TRBJ2-7
len: 14
v_gene: TRBV25-1
CDR3aa: CASSWASGREEQYF

j_gene: TRBJ2-7
len: 13
v_gene: TRBV29-1
CDR3aa: CSVEGQGFYEQYF

j_gene: TRBJ1-3
len: 14
v_gene: TRBV7-9
CDR3aa: CASSLGGSGNTIYF

j_gene: TRBJ2-1
len: 12
v_gene: TRBV29-1
CDR3aa: CSVPTGYNEQFF

j_gene: TRBJ2-7
len: 16
v_gene: TRBV11-3
CDR3aa: CASSSSGTPNFYEQYF

j_gene: TRBJ1-1
len: 11
v_gene: TRBV29-1
CDR3aa: CSVTGGTEAFF

j_gene: TRBJ2-7
len: 15
v_gene: TRBV7-3
CDR3aa: CASSFASGPTYEQYF

j_gene: TRBJ1-1
len: 12
v_gene: TRBV2
CDR3aa: CASTRVLTEAFF

j_gene: TRBJ2-7
len: 15
v_gene: TRBV7-2
CDR3aa: CASSLRDSIPYEQYF

j_gene: TRBJ2-7
len: 22
v_gene: TRBV4-2
CDR3aa: CASSQEGYQGIFSGGAAYEQYF

j_gene: TRBJ2-1
len: 17
v_gene: TRBV28
CDR3aa: CASSPRGSGPSYNEQFF

j_gene: TRBJ2-7
len: 14
v_gene: TRBV27
CDR3aa: CASSSYRELYEQYF

j_gene: TRBJ2-7
len: 15
v_gene: TRBV9
CDR3aa: CASSTSGAPPETQYF

j_gene: TRBJ1-1
len: 13
v_gene: TRBV29-1
CDR3aa: CSGLTDMNTEAFF

j_gene: TRBJ2-1
len: 14
v_gene: TRBV7-9
CDR3aa: CASSLVSGYNEQFF

j_gene: TRBJ2-1
len: 16
v_gene: TRBV5-5
CDR3aa: CASSLGSSLSYNEQFF

j_gene: TRBJ2-1
len: 16
v_gene: TRBV28
CDR3aa: CASSSRGQGAYNEQFF

j_gene: TRBJ2-2
len: 16
v_gene: TRBV11-3
CDR3aa: CASSLAADLGTGELFF

j_gene: TRBJ2-2
len: 15
v_gene: TRBV5-6
CDR3aa: CASSLLAGVSGELFF

j_gene: TRBJ1-5
len: 16
v_gene: TRBV28
CDR3aa: CASSQRRGAGNQPQHF

j_gene: TRBJ2-2
len: 13
v_gene: TRBV12-3/TRBV12-4
CDR3aa: CASSLSDTGELFF

j_gene: TRBJ1-1
len: 15
v_gene: TRBV6-2/TRBV6-3
CDR3aa: CASSYSGTLNTEAFF

j_gene: TRBJ2-3
len: 12
v_gene: TRBV2
CDR3aa: CASFGRTDTQYF

j_gene: TRBJ2-7
len: 15
v_gene: TRBV9
CDR3aa: CASSATGGQSDEQYF

j_gene: TRBJ2-7
len: 15
v_gene: TRBV5-1
CDR3aa: CASSLQDSVTYEQYF

j_gene: TRBJ2-5
len: 15
v_gene: TRBV5-8
CDR3aa: CASRVRDVWGETQYF

j_gene: TRBJ1-1
len: 15
v_gene: TRBV3-1
CDR3aa: CASSPPVGVSVEAFF

j_gene: TRBJ2-7
len: 17
v_gene: TRBV4-3
CDR3aa: CASSQDRAGTSGDEQYF

j_gene: TRBJ2-7
len: 13
v_gene: TRBV20-1
CDR3aa: CSARKPAGYEQYF

j_gene: TRBJ2-2
len: 18
v_gene: TRBV14
CDR3aa: CASSQVYPTSGDTGELFF